The clone carrying this T cell receptor beta chain was seen only a few times. The antigen remains unidentified. The sample is drawn from a study of T cell repertoires in cytomegalovirus infection. Study details: In public TCR beta signatures, there were indications of both CMV infection and matching HLA type.

TCRdb re-derived calls from the reads in MiXCR, one entry per CDR3 protein. The top ten clones hold about 4.5% of a sample with fewer than 350,000 distinct CDR3 sequences, more than 9% of them seen once. Study results and caveats: Identification of carriers of CMV plus the relevant HLA was performed using cumulative public TCR beta family frequency. The response measured ex vivo was dominated by TCR beta clonotypes (HLA-C-restricted and CMV-specific).

Trimming shortened V by 4 bases and J by 0 bases, and 15 bases separated the two germline ends. Germline CDR1 is DFQATT and CDR2 is SNEGSKA (reference sequence). The length of the CDR3 is 16 residues. Sequencing input: PBMCs. The chain links TRBV20-1 to TRBJ1-4; weak D call: TRBD1 (6 bases). The receptor was isolated from a human donor in good health (CMV status not recorded). Some clones in this sample may be carry-over from other donors' samples. The CDR3 DNA reads as TGCAGTGCTAAACAAGCGGGGGCTGCAACTAATGAAAAACTGTTTTTT. Protein product: CSAKQAGAATNEKLFF.